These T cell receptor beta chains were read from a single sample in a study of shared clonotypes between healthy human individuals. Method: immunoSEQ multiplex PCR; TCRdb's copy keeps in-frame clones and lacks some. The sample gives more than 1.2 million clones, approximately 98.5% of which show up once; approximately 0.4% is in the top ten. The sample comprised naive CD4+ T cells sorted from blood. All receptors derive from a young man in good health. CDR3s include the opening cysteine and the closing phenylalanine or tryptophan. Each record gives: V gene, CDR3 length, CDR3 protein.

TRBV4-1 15 CASSQGGLAVNEQFF
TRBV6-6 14 CASSTSGTGYEQYF
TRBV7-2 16 CASSSASGRALYEQYF
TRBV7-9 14 CASSLAGIHQPQHF
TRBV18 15 CASSLGPIAKNIQYF
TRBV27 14 CASSRQGSLYEQYF
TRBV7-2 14 CASSFERDTYEQYF
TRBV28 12 CASSQANQPQHF
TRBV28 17 CASRPRRQAMTNYGYTF
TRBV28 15 CASSVMTGAQETQYF
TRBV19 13 CASSSGSSQPQHF
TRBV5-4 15 CASSLREGRVGELFF
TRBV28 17 CASSLTVADIRNQPQHF
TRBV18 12 CASSPLVGELFF
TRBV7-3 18 CASSPRPGQGDSYNEQFF
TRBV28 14 CASVPGSGANVLTF
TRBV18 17 CASSPMSTLLAKNIQYF
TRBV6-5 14 CASSYSPGTYEQYF
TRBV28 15 CASRPTGRTNYGYTF
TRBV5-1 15 CASSFGNRAVNTQYF
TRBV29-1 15 CSVVLGGRGGDTQYF
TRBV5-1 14 CASSPRVRGEKLFF
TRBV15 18 CATSRDLGGSNSNQPQHF
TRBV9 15 CASSASKQSFYGYTF
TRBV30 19 CACQTPGTSGRGSYNEQFF
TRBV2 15 CASSLRRTSYNEQFF
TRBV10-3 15 CAIGKNRGRTDTQYF
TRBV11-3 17 CASSLDSPDRDSHEQYF
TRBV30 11 CAWSVASGKYF
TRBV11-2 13 CASSSRGTYEQYF
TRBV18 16 CASSPVLEALAGELFF
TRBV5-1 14 CASSSSTVNTEAFF
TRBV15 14 CATSRYPRSGELFF
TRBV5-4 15 CASSLVGGGNTEAFF
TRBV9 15 CASSVSGTGYTEAFF
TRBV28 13 CASRWSLDEKLFF
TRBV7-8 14 CASSLGWTVDEAFF
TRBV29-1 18 CSVDSWTSGSSSYNEQFF
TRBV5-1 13 CASSFVENYGYTF
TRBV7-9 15 CASSPVGREGNEQFF
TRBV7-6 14 CASTPLINSYEQYF
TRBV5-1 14 CASSLQGGSDTQYF
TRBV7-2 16 CASSLLTPGQGTEAFF
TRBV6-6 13 CASRGKKAYEQYF
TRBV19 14 CASRLTGGTDTQYF
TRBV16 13 CASSPGRQYEQYF
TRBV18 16 CASSPLSPGPHYGYTF
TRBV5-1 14 CASSLDGDNQPQHF
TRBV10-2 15 CASSEDPGLASEQYF
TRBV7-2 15 CASSLGFGPSYEQYF
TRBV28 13 CASSPTTSYEQYF
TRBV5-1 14 CASSLVRGWTEAFF
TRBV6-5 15 CASSLVTDNTGELFF
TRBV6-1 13 CASSVAPTYEQYF
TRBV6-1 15 CASSEARRWGDGYTF